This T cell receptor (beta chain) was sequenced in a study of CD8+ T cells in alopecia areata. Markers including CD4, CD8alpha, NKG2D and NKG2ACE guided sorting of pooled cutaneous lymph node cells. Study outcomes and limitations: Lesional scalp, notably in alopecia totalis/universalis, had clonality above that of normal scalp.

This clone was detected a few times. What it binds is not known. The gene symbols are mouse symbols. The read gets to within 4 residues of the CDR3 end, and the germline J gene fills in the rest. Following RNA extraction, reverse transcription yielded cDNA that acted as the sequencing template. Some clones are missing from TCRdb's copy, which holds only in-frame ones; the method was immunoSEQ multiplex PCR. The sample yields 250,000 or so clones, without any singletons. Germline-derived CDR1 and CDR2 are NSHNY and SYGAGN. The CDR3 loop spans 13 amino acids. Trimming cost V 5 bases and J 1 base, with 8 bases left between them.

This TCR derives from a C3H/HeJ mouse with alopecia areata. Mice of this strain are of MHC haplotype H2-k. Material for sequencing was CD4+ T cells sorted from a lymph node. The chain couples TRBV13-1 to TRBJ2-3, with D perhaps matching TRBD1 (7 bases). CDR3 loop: CASSRGGAETLYF. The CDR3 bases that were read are TGTGCCAGCAGCAGGGGGGGTGCAGAA.